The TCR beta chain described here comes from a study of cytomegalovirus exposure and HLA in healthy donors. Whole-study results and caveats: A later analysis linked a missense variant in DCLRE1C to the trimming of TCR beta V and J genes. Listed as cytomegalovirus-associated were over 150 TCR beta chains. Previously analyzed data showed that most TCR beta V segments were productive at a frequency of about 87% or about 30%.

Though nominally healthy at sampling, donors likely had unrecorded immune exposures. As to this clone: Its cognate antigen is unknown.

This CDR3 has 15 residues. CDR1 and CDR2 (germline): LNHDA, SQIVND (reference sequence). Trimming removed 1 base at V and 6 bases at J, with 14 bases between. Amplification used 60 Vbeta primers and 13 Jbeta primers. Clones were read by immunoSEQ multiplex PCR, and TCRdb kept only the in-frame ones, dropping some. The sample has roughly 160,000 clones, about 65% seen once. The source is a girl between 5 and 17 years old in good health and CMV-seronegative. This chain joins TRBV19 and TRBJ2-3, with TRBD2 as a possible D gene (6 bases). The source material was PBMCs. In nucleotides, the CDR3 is TGTGCCAGTAGTATAGCAGGAGGGCCCCTGGATACGCAGTATTTT. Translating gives CASSIAGGPLDTQYF. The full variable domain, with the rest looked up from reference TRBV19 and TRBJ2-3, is DGGITQSPKYLFRKEGQNVTLSCEQNLNHDAMYWYRQDPGQGLRLIYYSQIVNDFQKGDIAEGYSVSREKKESFPLTVTSAQKNPTAFYLCASSIAGGPLDTQYFGPGTRLTVL.